Listed below are T cell receptor beta chains from one sample, sequenced in a study of OX40 agonist ivuxolimab in advanced cancers. Sequenced by immunoSEQ multiplex PCR; TCRdb stores in-frame clones only, minus some. The sample contains roughly 17,000 clones, about 75% of which appear only once. The sequencing here drew on CD4+ or CD8+ T cells sorted from blood, taken in a trial of the OX40 agonist ivuxolimab. The receptors derive from an adult with an advanced solid tumor such as melanoma, head and neck, liver or kidney cancer. CDR3s include the opening cysteine and the closing phenylalanine or tryptophan.

j_call | v_call | cdr3_aa
TRBJ2-7 | TRBV9 | CASSVGGREYEQYF
TRBJ2-6 | TRBV6-5 | CASSYGSSGANVLTF
TRBJ2-2 | TRBV27 | CASSLGSGGRNTGELFF
TRBJ1-1 | TRBV25-1 | CASSEYRGLEAFF
TRBJ1-2 | TRBV6-9 | CASTQGSSYTF
TRBJ2-2 | TRBV7-9 | CASSQGAPGELFF
TRBJ2-7 | TRBV6-1 | CASSESRGVYEQYF
TRBJ2-6 | TRBV27 | CASSLIPGANVLTF
TRBJ2-7 | TRBV7-2 | CASSLKRHQAYEQYF
TRBJ1-1 | TRBV25-1 | CASSTTGYTEAFF
TRBJ2-7 | TRBV6-5 | CASSYQGSNEQYF
NA | TRBV6-5 | CASSYGPYEQYF
TRBJ2-2 | TRBV9 | CASSPQGQLTGELFF
TRBJ2-2 | TRBV10-3 | CAISESGGGESGELFF
TRBJ2-1 | TRBV5-6 | CASSFLLDEQFF
TRBJ2-1 | TRBV11-3 | CASSPRDKLSYNEQFF
TRBJ2-1 | TRBV5-6 | CASSSPGTGIHEQFF
TRBJ2-7 | TRBV19 | CASSMDSGGAYEQYF
TRBJ2-1 | TRBV6-5 | CASSYGQEYNEQFF
TRBJ1-2 | TRBV5-4 | CASSLAGFYGYTF
TRBJ2-7 | TRBV5-8 | CASSFEGEGEFRPEQYF
TRBJ2-3 | TRBV11-2 | CASSLGWGSQYF
TRBJ2-2 | TRBV28 | CASSLGSWTGELFF
TRBJ2-1 | TRBV7-3 | CASGPGTGFNEQFF
TRBJ2-5 | TRBV9 | CASSHRRDSEETQYF
TRBJ2-3 | TRBV4-1 | CASSLTSGGARDTQYF
TRBJ1-1 | TRBV19 | CASREGPNTEAFF
TRBJ2-3 | TRBV11-2 | CASSQTKIADTQYF
TRBJ1-1 | TRBV6-5 | CASSYSSPRVNTEAFF
TRBJ2-1 | TRBV28 | CASSNEGGEQFF
TRBJ2-7 | TRBV10-3 | CAISESRQGAYEQYF
TRBJ2-2 | TRBV6-5 | CASRIAGGNTGELFF
TRBJ2-7 | TRBV4-3 | CASSQRTGYEQYF
TRBJ1-2 | TRBV5-6 | CASSLWQGVEGYTF
TRBJ1-1 | TRBV13 | CASSLGGAGAFF
TRBJ2-5 | TRBV30 | CAWSTFQETQYF
TRBJ2-2 | TRBV6-5 | CASSYQGNTGELFF
TRBJ1-1 | TRBV5-1 | CASSLATTGVNTEAFF
TRBJ2-7 | TRBV18 | CASSPTGTSGGYYEQYF
TRBJ1-2 | TRBV10-3 | CAISESAGGYYGYTF
TRBJ2-7 | TRBV5-6 | CASSLQAGAYEQYF
TRBJ1-4 | TRBV5-3 | CASSLGGAGEKLFF
TRBJ1-1 | TRBV6-1 | CASSGHRVGTEAFF
TRBJ1-4 | TRBV2 | CASSEWAMRLFF
TRBJ1-2 | TRBV19 | CASSSLGELLYGYTF
TRBJ2-3 | TRBV11-2 | CASSLSGALDTQYF
TRBJ2-7 | TRBV7-6 | CASSLRAGSSYEQYF
TRBJ2-2 | TRBV29-1 | CSVELPELAGVTGELFF
TRBJ1-2 | TRBV6-5 | CASSYTRNYGYTF
TRBJ2-1 | TRBV6-5 | CASSSGRNNEQFF